These 18 T cell receptor beta chains came from one sample sequenced in a study of a mutant IDH1 vaccine in newly diagnosed glioma (dated by TCRdb to 2020 to 2022). Sample time point, as interpreted from the label and publication: baseline, week 1 (first vaccination visit). The sample's treatment or condition label, in plain terms: pre-vaccination baseline after standard-of-care therapy. The library was generated by the immunoSEQ multiplex PCR assay. Held by TCRdb, this immuneACCESS table contains in-frame sequences only and omits some clones. Under half of the omission traces to an unresolved V gene where checked; the cause of the rest is unknown. For this sample there are roughly 25,000 clones; just over 90% appear just once. Around 10% of the sample is taken by the ten largest. The starting material was PBMCs, obtained from a glioma patient treated with radiotherapy, temozolomide or both. The source of these receptors is a man aged 25-40 years with glioma.

V usage is TRBV10-3 and J usage is TRBJ2-7; D gene uncertain. The V gene's germline CDR1 is ENHRY and CDR2 SYGVKD. The V end lost 4 bases, the J end lost 1 base, and 14 bases lay between the germline ends. The CDR3 totals 15 residues. CDR3 nucleotide sequence: TGTGCCATCAGTGGCCCCCTGGGCGCTTCCTACGAGCAGTACTTC. As protein: CAISGPLGASYEQYF.

Worth noting for this clone: A read error may account for a junction end that differs from germline. The sample holds other DNA sequences that translate to the same CDR3. The chain carries TRBV15 and TRBJ1-4; TRBD1 is a possible D gene (6 bases). CDR1 and CDR2 (germline): LNHNV, YYDKDF (reference sequence). CDR3 length: 14 residues. The CDR3 sequence is CATSRGGGNEKLFF. The CDR3 DNA reads TGTGCCACTAGCAGAGGAGGGGGGAATGAAAAACTGTTTTTT.

This sequence joins TRBV19 and TRBJ2-7; 7 bases fit TRBD1. This CDR3 region has 15 residues. Germline CDR1 is LNHDA and CDR2 is SQIVND (reference sequence). V was pared by 5 bases and J by 3 bases, with 10 bases of the junction left unmatched. CDR3 nucleotides: TGTGCCAGTAGTTTCGGACAGGTGTCTTTCTACGAGCAGTACTTC. Protein sequence: CASSFGQVSFYEQYF. The complete variable domain, with remaining parts taken from reference TRBV19 and TRBJ2-7, reads DGGITQSPKYLFRKEGQNVTLSCEQNLNHDAMYWYRQDPGQGLRLIYYSQIVNDFQKGDIAEGYSVSREKKESFPLTVTSAQKNPTAFYLCASSFGQVSFYEQYFGPGTRLTVT.

V usage is TRBV2 and J usage is TRBJ1-2, with a possible D match to TRBD1 (6 bases). Germline-derived CDR1 and CDR2 are SNHLY and FYNNEI. Trimming stripped 8 bases from V and 0 bases from J, with 13 bases between. This CDR3 is built from 14 residues. CDR3 bases: TGTGCCAGCCGAAGGACAGCCTCTAACTATGGCTACACCTTC. Its protein product is CASRRTASNYGYTF.

This rearrangement joins TRBV7-9 to TRBJ2-5, with 15 bases lining up with TRBD2. Losses at the gene ends were 5 bases for V and 4 bases for J; bases not matched to a gene: 5. The CDR3 contains 16 residues. Germline V gene lookup returns CDR1 SEHNR and CDR2 FQNEAQ (reference sequence). This chain's CDR3 is CASSDQGLAGGETQYF. CDR3 coding DNA: TGTGCCAGCAGCGACCAGGGACTAGCGGGAGGAGAGACCCAGTACTTC.

The chain combines TRBV10-3 with TRBJ1-1; no firm D call. The V gene's germline CDR1 is ENHRY and CDR2 SYGVKD. The CDR3 length is 14 residues. V was clipped by 3 bases and J by 4 bases, with 12 bases between them. CDR3: CAISDPGPRTEAFF. The CDR3 DNA follows: TGTGCCATCAGTGATCCAGGTCCTCGCACTGAAGCTTTCTTT.

The J gene is TRBJ2-7, the V gene TRBV5-8, with D maybe TRBD2 (6 bases). Between the trimmed V and J ends, which lost 6 bases and 4 bases, there was a span of 17 bases. Germline lookup yields CDR1 SGHTS and CDR2 YDEGEE. The CDR3 extends over 14 amino acids. CDR3 DNA: TGTGCCAGCACCCCCCTGGGCGGGGATTACGAGCAGTACTTC. It yields the protein CASTPLGGDYEQYF.

The CDR3 reads CASSQKRGRGYGYTF. In DNA, the CDR3 is TGTGCCAGCAGCCAGAAGAGGGGGCGAGGCTATGGCTACACCTTC. The chain carries TRBV7-2 and TRBJ1-2, with 7 bases lining up with TRBD1. Germline V lookup: CDR1 SGHTA, CDR2 FQGNSA. The J segment lost 4 bases and the V segment lost 5 bases, leaving 10 bases of the junction unmatched. The CDR3 totals 15 residues.

This clone was observed once. The chain employs TRBV7-9 and TRBJ1-1, with 10 positions matching TRBD1. This CDR3 has 13 amino acids. The V gene's germline CDR1 is SEHNR and CDR2 FQNEAQ (reference sequence). With 5 bases clipped from V and 7 bases from J, the junction kept 4 bases outside the gene matches. The CDR3 sequence is CASSRGQGDEAFF. The CDR3 bases are TGTGCCAGCAGCCGTGGACAGGGGGATGAAGCTTTCTTT.

This chain uses TRBV5-8 with TRBJ1-2; possible D gene TRBD1, 5 bases. Germline V gene data show CDR1 as SGHTS and CDR2 as YDEGEE. The CDR3 runs 16 residues. With 5 bases removed from V and 4 bases from J, the gap between germline ends came to 21 bases. The CDR3 protein is CASSYRGQTFLYGYTF. DNA for the CDR3: TGTGCCAGCAGTTACCGGGGCCAGACCTTTCTCTATGGCTACACCTTC.

The gene calls are TRBV10-2 and TRBJ1-2, with D uncertain. The CDR3 is 13 amino acids. Trimming removed 2 bases at V and 2 bases at J, with 6 bases between. Per the germline V gene, CDR1 is WSHSY and CDR2 is SAAADI. CDR3 sequence (DNA): TGCGCCAGCAGTGAGGACCTAAACTATGGCTACACCTTC. Protein sequence: CASSEDLNYGYTF.

The V and J genes are TRBV11-2 and TRBJ1-1; D gene unclear. CDR3 size: 16 residues. From germline, CDR1 is SGHAT and CDR2 FQNNGV. Deletions cut 5 bases from V and 4 bases from J, with 20 bases between. CDR3 in amino acids: CASSPPAAEVPTEAFF. CDR3 nucleotide sequence: TGTGCCAGCAGCCCTCCTGCGGCGGAGGTACCCACTGAAGCTTTCTTT.

The chain carries TRBV5-1 and TRBJ2-3; D uncertain. Germline-derived CDR1 and CDR2 are SGHRS and YFSETQ. V was cut by 0 bases and J by 2 bases, with 7 bases left in between. This CDR3 contains 14 residues. The CDR3 sequence is CASSLAAATDTQYF. The CDR3 nucleotides are TGCGCCAGCAGCTTGGCCGCAGCCACAGATACGCAGTATTTT.

This chain connects TRBV7-6 to TRBJ1-3; unclear D gene. This CDR3 is built from 13 residues. Germline V gene lookup returns CDR1 SGHVS and CDR2 FNYEAQ. V lost 0 bases, J lost 4 bases, and 4 bases lay in between. The chain's CDR3 is CASSLAGGNTIYF. CDR3 DNA: TGTGCCAGCAGCTTAGCGGGAGGAAACACCATATATTTT.

The genes are TRBV4-1 and TRBJ2-1, with 9 bases lining up with TRBD2. CDR1 is MGHRA and CDR2 is YSYEKL in the germline V gene. Trimming cost V 4 bases and J 7 bases; bases outside gene matches: 11. The CDR3 has 16 residues. CDR3 loop: CASSLRWAGGPNEQFF. In DNA form, the CDR3 reads TGCGCCAGCAGCCTCCGTTGGGCGGGAGGGCCTAATGAGCAGTTCTTC.

The rearrangement links TRBV5-1 to TRBJ2-7; D is unresolved. Trimming took 0 bases from V and 2 from J, leaving 9 bases between them. The CDR3 totals 14 residues. CDR1 is SGHRS, CDR2 YFSETQ, per germline. CDR3 DNA sequence: TGCGCCAGCAGCTTGGCGGCGTTAACCTACGAGCAGTACTTC. Amino acid sequence: CASSLAALTYEQYF.

This chain joins TRBV9 and TRBJ2-7, with TRBD2 matching over 10 bases. Germline trimming cut 0 bases from V and 3 bases from J; bases unmatched to any gene: 6. The CDR3 runs to 16 residues. The germline V gene encodes CDR1 SGDLS and CDR2 YYNGEE. The CDR3 nucleotides are TGTGCCAGCAGCGTAGGGACTAGCGGAAGCCTCTACGAGCAGTACTTC. Amino acid sequence: CASSVGTSGSLYEQYF.

J is TRBJ1-5 and V is TRBV7-2, with D hard to call. The CDR3 is 12 residues long. V lost 1 base to trimming and J lost 6 bases, with 4 bases between them. Germline CDR1 and CDR2: SGHTA and FQGNSA. The CDR3 protein is CASSLDVQPQHF. The CDR3 bases are TGTGCCAGCAGCTTAGATGTTCAGCCCCAGCATTTT.